This paragraph covers one T cell receptor (beta chain) sequence. The entry originates in a study of blood T cell repertoires in COVID-19. At the level of the study: Samples taken during acute and convalescent COVID-19 were collected in the United States, Italy and Spain.

The germline gives CDR1 LGHDT, CDR2 YNNKEL (reference sequence). The CDR3 sequence is 14 residues long. Unmatched junction bases numbered 8, after V lost 4 bases and J lost 5 bases. Original processing methods: Estimation of nucleated cell counts was performed using reference gene primer amplification. TCRdb's copy holds only in-frame clones and misses some; the assay was immunoSEQ multiplex PCR. V and J calls and clone size come straight from that table; D and trimming were deduced from the DNA. The table lists around 200,000 clones, around 88% of them singletons. The sample consisted of peripheral blood. The chain couples TRBV3-1 (or the pseudogene TRBV3-2) to TRBJ2-7; 7 positions agree with TRBD1. The TCR was taken from a man between 45 and 60 years old with active or convalescent COVID-19. In DNA form, the CDR3 reads TGTGCCAGCAGCCTTATCGGACAGGACCACGAGCAGTACTTC. Translated: CASSLIGQDHEQYF.